Listed here is a single T cell receptor (beta chain). Germline CDR1 and CDR2: LGHNA and YSLEER. Trimming left V 5 bases short and J 4 bases short, with 8 bases between. This CDR3 contains 12 residues. This sample is drawn from a study of PD-L1 blockade in urothelial cancer. Study overall: Men with urothelial cancer arising in the bladder made up about 90% of the roughly 29 patients.

Each PCR received spiked synthetic TCR analog templates. Generated by immunoSEQ multiplex PCR, the TCRdb table keeps only in-frame clones and is missing some. In the table there are under 35,000 clones, 85% to 90% of which are singletons. The receptor's source is a man aged 45-65 years with urothelial cancer. Source: PBMCs, taken around atezolizumab (anti-PD-L1) treatment. The rearrangement joins TRBV4-3 to TRBJ1-2; D is ambiguous. DNA of the CDR3: TGCGCCAGCAGCTATGACACCTATGGCTACACCTTC. The encoded protein is CASSYDTYGYTF.